The 9 T cell receptor beta chains below were found in one sample sequenced in a study of early stage breast cancer tumors. Only in-frame clones appear in the TCRdb table, and some are missing; sequencing was by immunoSEQ multiplex PCR. This sample has tens of thousands of clones, with 70% to 80% found just once. Sequencing was done on a sample of blood. The source is a person in their thirties with breast cancer.

CDR3 DNA: TGTGCCACCAGCAGAGAGCGGGAAGTATCCTACGAGCAGTACTTC. This sequence encodes CATSREREVSYEQYF. The V and J genes are TRBV15 and TRBJ2-7; D is perhaps TRBD2 (6 bases). Germline V gives CDR1 LNHNV, CDR2 YYDKDF (reference sequence). V shed 0 bases and J shed 1 base, with 10 bases lying between them. CDR3 length: 15 residues. The full variable domain, completed using reference TRBV15 and TRBJ2-7, is DAMVIQNPRYQVTQFGKPVTLSCSQTLNHNVMYWYQQKSSQAPKLLFHYYDKDFNNEADTPDNFQSRRPNTSFCFLDIRSPGLGDTAMYLCATSREREVSYEQYFGPGTRLTVT.

This clone was recorded a few times. V and J are TRBV27 and TRBJ1-1; perhaps TRBD1 as D (5 bases). Per germline, CDR1 MNHEY and CDR2 SMNVEV (reference sequence). Trimming left V 6 bases short and J 7 bases short, with 12 bases between. The CDR3 is 12 residues long. CDR3 protein: CASRLERGEAFF. In DNA, the CDR3 is TGTGCCAGCAGATTGGAGAGGGGTGAAGCTTTCTTT.

The chain uses TRBV15 and TRBJ1-5; D ambiguous. Per the germline V gene, CDR1 is LNHNV and CDR2 is YYDKDF (reference sequence). Deletions cut 2 bases from V and 1 base from J, with 6 bases between. This CDR3 is built from 14 residues. CDR3 nucleotide sequence: TGTGCCACCAGCAGATCCCTAAGCAATCAGCCCCAGCATTTT. Translating it yields CATSRSLSNQPQHF.

As for this clone: Other DNA sequences from this sample encode an identical CDR3 as well. The rearrangement links TRBV4-3 to TRBJ2-6, with D unresolved. Germline CDR1 reads LGHNA; CDR2 reads YSLEER. V was cut by 1 base and J by 4 bases, with 2 bases left in between. The CDR3 is 13 residues long. For the CDR3, the DNA is TGCGCCAGCAGCCAAGGGGGGGCCAACGTCCTGACTTTC. It codes for CASSQGGANVLTF.

Written as DNA, the CDR3 is TGTGCCAGCAGCTTAGCGGTCTCCTACAATGAGCAGTTCTTC. Its translation: CASSLAVSYNEQFF. This chain uses TRBV7-6 with TRBJ2-1, with D hard to call. The CDR3 extends over 14 amino acids. V lost 0 bases to trimming and J lost 0 bases, with 3 bases between them. CDR1 SGHVS and CDR2 FNYEAQ come from the germline V gene.

J is TRBJ2-7 and V is TRBV6-6; 7 bases agree with TRBD1. CDR3 length equals 14 residues. The germline gives CDR1 MNHNY, CDR2 SVGAGI (reference sequence). V was pared by 0 bases and J by 3 bases, with 2 bases of the junction left unmatched. As DNA, the CDR3 is TGTGCCAGCAGTTACTCGGACAGGAGCTACGAGCAGTACTTC. It specifies CASSYSDRSYEQYF.

The gene calls are TRBV7-6 and TRBJ2-7, with TRBD2 matching 9 bases. CDR3 length: 14 residues. J was trimmed by 5 bases and V by 5 bases; bases with no gene match: 7. CDR1 SGHVS and CDR2 FNYEAQ come from the germline V gene. The CDR3 region is CASSGEREVDEQYF. The CDR3 coding sequence is TGTGCCAGCAGCGGCGAGCGGGAGGTCGACGAGCAGTACTTC.

The gene calls are TRBV11-3 and TRBJ2-1; D not certain. Trimming shortened V by 5 bases and J by 9 bases, and 11 bases separated the two germline ends. CDR1 is SGHNT and CDR2 is YENEEA in the germline V gene. The CDR3 consists of 12 residues. The DNA of the CDR3 is TGTGCCAGCAGCCCAGGCTGGGGTGAGCAGTTCTTC. Translation: CASSPGWGEQFF.

The chain uses TRBV7-9 and TRBJ2-2, with 9 bases fitting TRBD2. The junction had 11 bases not matched to a gene; V was cut back by 5 bases and J by 7 bases. This CDR3 contains 16 residues. Germline CDR1 and CDR2: SEHNR and FQNEAQ (reference sequence). CDR3 bases: TGTGCCAGCAGCCGCATAGCGGGAGTTAATGGCGGGGAGCTGTTTTTT. Its protein product is CASSRIAGVNGGELFF.